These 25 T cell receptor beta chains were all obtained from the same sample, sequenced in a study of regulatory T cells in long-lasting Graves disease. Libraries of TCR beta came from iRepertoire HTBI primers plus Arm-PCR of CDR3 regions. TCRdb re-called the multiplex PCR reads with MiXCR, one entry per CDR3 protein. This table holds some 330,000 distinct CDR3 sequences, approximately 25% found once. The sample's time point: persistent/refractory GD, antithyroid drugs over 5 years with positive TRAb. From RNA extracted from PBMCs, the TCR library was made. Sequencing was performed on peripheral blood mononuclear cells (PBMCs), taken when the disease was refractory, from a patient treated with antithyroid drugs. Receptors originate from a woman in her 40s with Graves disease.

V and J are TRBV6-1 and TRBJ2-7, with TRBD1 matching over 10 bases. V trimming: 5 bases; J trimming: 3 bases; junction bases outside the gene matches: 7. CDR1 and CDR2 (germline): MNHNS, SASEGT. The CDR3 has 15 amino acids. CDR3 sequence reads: CASSTSGTGDYEQYF. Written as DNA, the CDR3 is TGTGCCAGCAGTACCTCCGGGACAGGGGACTACGAGCAGTACTTC.

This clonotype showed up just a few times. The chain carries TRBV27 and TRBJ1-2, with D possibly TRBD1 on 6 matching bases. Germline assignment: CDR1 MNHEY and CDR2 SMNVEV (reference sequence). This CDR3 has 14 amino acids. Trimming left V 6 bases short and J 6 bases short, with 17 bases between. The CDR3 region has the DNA TGTGCCAGCAGAACCCCCAGGGGCGAGAATGGCTACACCTTC. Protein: CASRTPRGENGYTF.

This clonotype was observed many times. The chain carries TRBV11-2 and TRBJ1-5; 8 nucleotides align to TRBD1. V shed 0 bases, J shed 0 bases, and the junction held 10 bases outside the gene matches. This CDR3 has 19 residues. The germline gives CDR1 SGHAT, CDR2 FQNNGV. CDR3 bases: TGTGCCAGCAGCTTAGATCAGGGGGCGTTTCCGAATAGCAATCAGCCCCAGCATTTT. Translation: CASSLDQGAFPNSNQPQHF.

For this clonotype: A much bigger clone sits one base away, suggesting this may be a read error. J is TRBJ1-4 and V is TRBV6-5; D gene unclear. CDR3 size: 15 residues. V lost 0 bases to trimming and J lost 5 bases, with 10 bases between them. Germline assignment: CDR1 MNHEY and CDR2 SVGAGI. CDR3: CASSYSGGVNEKLFF. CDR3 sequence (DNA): TGTGCCAGCAGTTACTCTGGTGGCGTCAATGAAAAACTGTTTTTT.

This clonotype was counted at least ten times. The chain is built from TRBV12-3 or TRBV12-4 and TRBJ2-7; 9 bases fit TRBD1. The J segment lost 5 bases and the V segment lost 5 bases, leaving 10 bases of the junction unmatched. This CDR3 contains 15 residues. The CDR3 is CASSLRQGGSNEQYF. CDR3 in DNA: TGTGCCAGCAGTCTAAGACAGGGGGGTAGCAACGAGCAGTACTTC.

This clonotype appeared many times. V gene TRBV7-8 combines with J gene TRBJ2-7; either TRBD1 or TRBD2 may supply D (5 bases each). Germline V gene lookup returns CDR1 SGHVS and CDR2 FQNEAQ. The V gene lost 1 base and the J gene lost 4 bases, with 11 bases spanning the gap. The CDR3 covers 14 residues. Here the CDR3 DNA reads TGTGCCAGCAGCTTAGTCTGGGACGGGTACGAGCAGTACTTC. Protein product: CASSLVWDGYEQYF.

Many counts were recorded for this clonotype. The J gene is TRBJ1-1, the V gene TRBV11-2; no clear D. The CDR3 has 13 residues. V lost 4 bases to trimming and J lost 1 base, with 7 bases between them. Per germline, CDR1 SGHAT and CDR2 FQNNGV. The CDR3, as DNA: TGTGCCAGCAGCTCAAACGGGAACACTGAAGCTTTCTTT. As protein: CASSSNGNTEAFF.

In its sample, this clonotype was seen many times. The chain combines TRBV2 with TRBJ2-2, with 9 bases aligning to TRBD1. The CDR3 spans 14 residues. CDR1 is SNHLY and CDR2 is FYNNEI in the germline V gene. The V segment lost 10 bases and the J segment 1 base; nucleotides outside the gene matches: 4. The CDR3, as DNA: TGTGCCACCATGACAGGGGGGAACACCGGGGAGCTGTTTTTT. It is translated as CATMTGGNTGELFF.

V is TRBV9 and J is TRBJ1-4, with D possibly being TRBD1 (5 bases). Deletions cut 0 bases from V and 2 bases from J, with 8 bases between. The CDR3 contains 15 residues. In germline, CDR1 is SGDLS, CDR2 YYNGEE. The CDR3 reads CASSVGRVTNEKLFF. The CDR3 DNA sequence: TGTGCCAGCAGCGTAGGCAGGGTTACTAATGAAAAACTGTTTTTT.

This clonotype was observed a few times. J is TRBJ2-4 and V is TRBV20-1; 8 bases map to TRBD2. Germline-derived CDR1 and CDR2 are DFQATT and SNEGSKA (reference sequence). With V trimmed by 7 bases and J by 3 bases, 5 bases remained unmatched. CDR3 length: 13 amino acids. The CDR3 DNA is TGCAGTGTGGCGGGAGGTGTCAAAAACATTCAGTACTTC. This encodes CSVAGGVKNIQYF.

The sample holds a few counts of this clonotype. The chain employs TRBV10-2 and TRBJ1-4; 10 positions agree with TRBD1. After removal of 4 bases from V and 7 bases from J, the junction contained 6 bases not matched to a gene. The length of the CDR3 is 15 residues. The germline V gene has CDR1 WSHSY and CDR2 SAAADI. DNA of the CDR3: TGCGCCAGCAGTGGATGGACAGGGGGGTCTGAAAAACTGTTTTTT. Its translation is CASSGWTGGSEKLFF.

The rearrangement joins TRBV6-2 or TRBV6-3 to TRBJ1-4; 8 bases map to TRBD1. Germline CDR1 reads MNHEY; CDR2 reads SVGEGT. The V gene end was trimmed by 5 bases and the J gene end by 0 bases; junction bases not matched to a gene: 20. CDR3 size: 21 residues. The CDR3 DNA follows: TGTGCCAGCAGTGAAGTGCTGTGGGACAGGATTCTTATTGCAACTAATGAAAAACTGTTTTTT. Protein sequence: CASSEVLWDRILIATNEKLFF.

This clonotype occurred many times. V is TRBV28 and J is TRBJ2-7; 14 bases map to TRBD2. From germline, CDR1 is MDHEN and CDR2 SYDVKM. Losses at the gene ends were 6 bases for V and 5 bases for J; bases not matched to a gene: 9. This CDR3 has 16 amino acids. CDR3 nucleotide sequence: TGTGCCAGCAGGCCTGGGACTAGCGGGAGAATGAACGAGCAGTACTTC. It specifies CASRPGTSGRMNEQYF.

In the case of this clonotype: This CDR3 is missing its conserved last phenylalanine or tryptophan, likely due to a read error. The CDR3 sequence is CASSDSSRNTIYS. In DNA, the CDR3 is TGTGCCAGCAGTGATTCGAGTAGGAACACCATATATTCT. The J gene is TRBJ1-3, the V gene TRBV2; D uncertain. Germline V lookup: CDR1 SNHLY, CDR2 FYNNEI. Trimming removed 3 bases at V and 7 bases at J, with 10 bases between. This CDR3 comprises 13 residues.

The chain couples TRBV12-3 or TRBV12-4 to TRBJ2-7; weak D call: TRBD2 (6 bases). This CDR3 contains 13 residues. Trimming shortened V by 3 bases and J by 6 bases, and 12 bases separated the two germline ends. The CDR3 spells CASSLGGLPEQYF. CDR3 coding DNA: TGTGCCAGCAGTTTGGGAGGACTTCCCGAGCAGTACTTC.

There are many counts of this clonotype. Written as DNA, the CDR3 is TGTGCCAGCAGCGTTACATCCACACTTTGGTATGGCTACACCTTC. Translated, it gives CASSVTSTLWYGYTF. The rearrangement links TRBV9 to TRBJ1-2, with D unclear. V dropped 2 bases and J dropped 5 bases, with 16 bases sitting between them. The CDR3 totals 15 residues. CDR1 SGDLS and CDR2 YYNGEE come from the germline V gene.

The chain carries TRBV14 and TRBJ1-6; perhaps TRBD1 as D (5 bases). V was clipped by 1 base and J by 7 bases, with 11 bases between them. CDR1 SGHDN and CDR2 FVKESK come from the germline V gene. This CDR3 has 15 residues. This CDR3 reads CASSQGRRENSPLHF. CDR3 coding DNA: TGTGCCAGCAGCCAAGGGCGCAGGGAAAATTCACCCCTCCACTTT. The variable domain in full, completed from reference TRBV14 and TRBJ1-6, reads EAGVTQFPSHSVIEKGQTVTLRCDPISGHDNLYWYRRVMGKEIKFLLHFVKESKQDESGMPNNRFLAERTGGTYSTLKVQPAELEDSGVYFCASSQGRRENSPLHFGNGTRLTVT.

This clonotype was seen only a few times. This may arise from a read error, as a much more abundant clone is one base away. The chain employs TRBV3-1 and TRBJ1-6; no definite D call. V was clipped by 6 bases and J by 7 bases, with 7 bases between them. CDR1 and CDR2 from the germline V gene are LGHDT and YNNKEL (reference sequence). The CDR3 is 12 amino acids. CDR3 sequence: CASSFENSPLHF. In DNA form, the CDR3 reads TGTGCCAGCAGTTTCGAAAATTCACCCCTCCACTTT.

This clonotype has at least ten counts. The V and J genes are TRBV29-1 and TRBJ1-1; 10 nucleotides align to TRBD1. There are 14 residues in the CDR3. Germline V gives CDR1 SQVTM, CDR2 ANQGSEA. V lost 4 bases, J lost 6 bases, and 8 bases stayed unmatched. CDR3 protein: CSVGGQGFGPEAFF. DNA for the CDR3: TGCAGCGTTGGGGGACAGGGGTTCGGACCTGAAGCTTTCTTT.

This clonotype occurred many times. CDR3: CASRAESTGELFF. CDR3 nucleotides: TGTGCCAGCAGAGCGGAGAGCACCGGGGAGCTGTTTTTT. V usage is TRBV28 and J usage is TRBJ2-2; D may be TRBD2 (5 bases). Trimming cost V 6 bases and J 4 bases, with 9 bases left between them. This CDR3 spans 13 amino acids. Germline V gene lookup returns CDR1 MDHEN and CDR2 SYDVKM.

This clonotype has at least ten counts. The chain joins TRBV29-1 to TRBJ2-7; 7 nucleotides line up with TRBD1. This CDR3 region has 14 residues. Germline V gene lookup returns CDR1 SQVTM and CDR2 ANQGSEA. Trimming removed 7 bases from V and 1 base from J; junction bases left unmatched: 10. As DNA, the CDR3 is TGCAGCGCTAGACGACAGGGTTCTTCCTACGAGCAGTACTTC. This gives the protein CSARRQGSSYEQYF.

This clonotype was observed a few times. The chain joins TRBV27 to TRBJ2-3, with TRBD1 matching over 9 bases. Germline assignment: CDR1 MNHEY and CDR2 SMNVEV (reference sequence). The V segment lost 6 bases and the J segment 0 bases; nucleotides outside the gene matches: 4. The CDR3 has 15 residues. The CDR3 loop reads CASRGQGPSTDTQYF. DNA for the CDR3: TGTGCCAGCAGAGGACAGGGGCCGAGCACAGATACGCAGTATTTT.

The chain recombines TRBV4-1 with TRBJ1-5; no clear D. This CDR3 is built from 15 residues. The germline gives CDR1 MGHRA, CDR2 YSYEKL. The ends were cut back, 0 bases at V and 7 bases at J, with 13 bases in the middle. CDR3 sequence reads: CASSQDLEGYQPQHF. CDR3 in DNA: TGCGCCAGCAGCCAAGATCTCGAAGGGTACCAGCCCCAGCATTTT.

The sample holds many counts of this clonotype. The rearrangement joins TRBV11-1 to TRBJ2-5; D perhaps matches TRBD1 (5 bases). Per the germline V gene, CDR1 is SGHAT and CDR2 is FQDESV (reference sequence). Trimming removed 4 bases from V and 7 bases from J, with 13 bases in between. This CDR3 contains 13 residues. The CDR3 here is CASSWASQGTQYF. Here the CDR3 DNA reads TGTGCCAGCAGCTGGGCCAGCCAGGGGACCCAGTACTTC.

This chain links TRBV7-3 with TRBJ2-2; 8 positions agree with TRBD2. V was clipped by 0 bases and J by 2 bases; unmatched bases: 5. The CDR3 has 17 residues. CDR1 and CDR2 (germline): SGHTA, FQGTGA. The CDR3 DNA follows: TGTGCCAGCAGCTTAACTTTAACTAGCGGAAACACCGGGGAGCTGTTTTTT. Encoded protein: CASSLTLTSGNTGELFF.